The 16 T cell receptor beta chains given below trace back to one sample, sequenced in a study of identical twins (dated by TCRdb to 2015 to 2016). The library was prepared using 5' RACE. Sequenced on an Illumina HiSeq 2000. TCRdb passed the public sequencing reads through fastp at Q25 and MiXCR, retaining productive beta sequences. Each record represents a unique CDR3 protein, reported with the most common genes and DNA among its rows. This sample lists hundreds of thousands of distinct CDR3 sequences; roughly 18% were detected once. Less than 15% of the sample belongs to the ten largest clones. The sample was also reused in another study, on T cells expressing NK-cell markers.

Sequencing was performed on PBMCs. Every receptor here comes from a woman aged 18 to 35 in good health.

This clonotype has more than one count but fewer than ten. This rearrangement joins TRBV7-9 to TRBJ2-2; D possibly corresponds to TRBD1 (7 bases). This CDR3 is built from 15 residues. Germline-derived CDR1 and CDR2 are SEHNR and FQNEAQ (reference sequence). Trimming removed 5 bases at V and 2 bases at J, with 12 bases between. The CDR3 nucleotides are TGTGCCAGCAGCGGAGGGACAGCCAACACCGGGGAGCTGTTTTTT. It is translated as CASSGGTANTGELFF.

This chain links TRBV20-1 with TRBJ2-7; possible D gene TRBD2, 5 bases. This CDR3 has 13 residues. Trimming left V 6 bases short and J 0 bases short, with 12 bases between. Germline lookup yields CDR1 DFQATT and CDR2 SNEGSKA (reference sequence). The CDR3, as DNA: TGCAGTGCCCTTACTAGAAACTCCTACGAGCAGTACTTC. It specifies CSALTRNSYEQYF.

This clonotype was observed a few times. J is TRBJ2-1 and V is TRBV12-5; D is possibly TRBD2 (6 bases). V lost 2 bases to trimming and J lost 4 bases, with 9 bases between them. Germline CDR1 reads LGHNT; CDR2 reads FRNRAP. This CDR3 region has 14 residues. CDR3 coding DNA: TGTGCTAGTGGTTTGTCACGGGGGTACAATGAGCAGTTCTTC. This gives the protein CASGLSRGYNEQFF.

Only a few counts were recorded for this clonotype. The chain recombines TRBV7-2 with TRBJ1-6, with D perhaps matching TRBD1 (5 bases). The CDR3 length is 14 residues. V was clipped by 2 bases and J by 10 bases, with 12 bases between them. Germline CDR1 SGHTA, CDR2 FQGNSA. CDR3 in DNA: TGTGCCAGCAGCTTACCAGGGTCACGATCACCCCTCCACTTT. It translates to CASSLPGSRSPLHF.

This chain joins TRBV9 and TRBJ1-4, with D uncertain. V was shortened by 3 bases and J by 0 bases, with 9 bases between the two germline ends. The CDR3 contains 15 residues. Germline V lookup: CDR1 SGDLS, CDR2 YYNGEE. CDR3 protein: CASSASPATNEKLFF. As DNA, the CDR3 is TGTGCCAGCAGCGCCAGCCCCGCAACTAATGAAAAACTGTTTTTT.

The chain links TRBV2 to TRBJ2-5, with 13 positions matching TRBD2. The CDR3 totals 15 residues. Germline CDR1 reads SNHLY; CDR2 reads FYNNEI. Germline trimming cut 6 bases from V and 8 bases from J; bases unmatched to any gene: 9. DNA of the CDR3: TGTGCCAGCAGGGGACTAGCGGGAACTCCGGGCACCCAGTACTTC. Protein: CASRGLAGTPGTQYF.

The sample holds many counts of this clonotype. The V call is TRBV12-3 or TRBV12-4, the J call TRBJ1-2; TRBD1 aligns across 7 bases. The junction had 4 bases not matched to a gene; V was cut back by 5 bases and J by 4 bases. The CDR3 totals 13 residues. CDR3 protein: CASSRQGGYGYTF. DNA for the CDR3: TGTGCCAGCAGTCGACAGGGCGGCTATGGCTACACCTTC.

The gene calls are TRBV20-1 and TRBJ2-7; 13 nucleotides agree with TRBD2. Germline lookup yields CDR1 DFQATT and CDR2 SNEGSKA (reference sequence). The V segment lost 3 bases and the J segment 6 bases; nucleotides outside the gene matches: 8. The CDR3 consists of 15 residues. The DNA for the CDR3 is TGCAGTGCTAGTCAAGGACTAGCGGGAGCTCGCGAGCAGTACTTC. Residues: CSASQGLAGAREQYF.

This clonotype has more than one count but fewer than ten. The CDR3 loop reads CASSVVGLERQYF. The CDR3 region has the DNA TGTGCCAGCAGCGTAGTCGGCCTTGAGAGGCAGTATTTT. The chain has TRBV9 and TRBJ2-3; the D is unclear. CDR3 size: 13 residues. Trimming cost V 0 bases and J 11 bases, with 13 bases left between them. Germline assignment: CDR1 SGDLS and CDR2 YYNGEE.

This clonotype was counted only a few times. The rearrangement links TRBV12-3 or TRBV12-4 to TRBJ2-7; 7 nucleotides agree with TRBD1. J was trimmed by 3 bases and V by 8 bases; bases with no gene match: 7. The CDR3 runs to 13 residues. The CDR3 nucleotides read TGTGCCAGCCGGACAGGAGAAGACTACGAGCAGTACTTC. This sequence encodes CASRTGEDYEQYF.

The CDR3 here is CASSLGREGYEQYF. The DNA of the CDR3 is TGCGCCAGCAGCTTGGGGAGGGAGGGCTACGAGCAGTACTTC. The chain employs TRBV5-1 and TRBJ2-7; 7 bases are shared with TRBD2. V shed 0 bases and J 3 bases; nucleotides not matched to a gene: 3. Per the germline V gene, CDR1 is SGHRS and CDR2 is YFSETQ. This CDR3 contains 14 residues.

The CDR3 reads CASSSSGRSQETQYF. CDR3 in DNA: TGTGCCAGCAGCAGTAGCGGGCGTAGCCAAGAGACCCAGTACTTC. The chain combines TRBV9 with TRBJ2-5, with 7 bases that match TRBD2. CDR3 length: 15 amino acids. CDR1 and CDR2 from the germline V gene are SGDLS and YYNGEE. The ends lost 4 bases at V and 1 base at J; junction bases unmatched: 7.

This clonotype was seen a handful of times. The V and J genes are TRBV5-1 and TRBJ2-7; perhaps D is TRBD1 or TRBD2 (5 bases each). The CDR3 runs 13 residues. Germline values: CDR1 SGHRS, CDR2 YFSETQ. Trimming removed 4 bases at V and 2 bases at J, with 10 bases between. The chain's CDR3 is CASSGGFPYEQYF. The CDR3 DNA reads as TGCGCCAGCAGCGGGGGATTTCCCTACGAGCAGTACTTC.

The chain joins TRBV6-2 or TRBV6-3 to TRBJ1-1; a possible D gene is TRBD1 (5 bases). Germline-derived CDR1 and CDR2 are MNHEY and SVGEGT. This CDR3 comprises 13 residues. Between the trimmed V and J ends, which lost 6 bases and 10 bases, there was a span of 18 bases. CDR3 bases: TGTGCCAGCAGCTTCGAAGGGACGTTGGGAGCTTTCTTT. This codes for CASSFEGTLGAFF.

The chain uses TRBV20-1 and TRBJ1-6; D not resolved. Trimming pared 0 bases from V and 0 bases from J, leaving 9 bases between. The length of the CDR3 is 16 residues. Germline V lookup: CDR1 DFQATT, CDR2 SNEGSKA (reference sequence). This CDR3 reads CSAREAGSSYNSPLHF. In nucleotides, the CDR3 is TGCAGTGCTAGAGAGGCCGGGAGCTCCTATAATTCACCCCTCCACTTT.

V gene TRBV6-5 combines with J gene TRBJ2-1; the D is unclear. V gave up 2 bases and J gave up 8 bases, with 16 bases separating them. Germline assignment: CDR1 MNHEY and CDR2 SVGAGI. CDR3 length: 15 amino acids. Here the CDR3 DNA reads TGTGCCAGCAGTTACCGGGCTAGTCGAGGTCATGAGCAGTTCTTC. This codes for CASSYRASRGHEQFF.